This T cell receptor (beta chain) was obtained from a study of blood T cell repertoires in COVID-19. Across the whole study: Whether acute or convalescent, the COVID-19 samples came from the United States, Italy and Spain.

Per the germline V gene, CDR1 is SGHTA and CDR2 is FQGNSA. The length of the CDR3 is 16 residues. J lost 4 bases, V lost 5 bases, and 9 bases had no gene match. Authors' analysis steps: Nucleated cell number was recorded as an estimate derived from reference gene primer amplification. Assay: immunoSEQ multiplex PCR; the TCRdb copy retains only in-frame clones and omits some. The D gene and trimming were derived from the DNA, and the V and J assignments and clone size from that table. This table holds 200,000 to 300,000 clones, around four fifths found once. Sequences were obtained from peripheral blood. This TCR derives from a woman aged 55-75 years with active or convalescent COVID-19. This sequence joins TRBV7-2 and TRBJ2-5; 11 bases match TRBD2. The DNA for the CDR3 is TGTGCCAGCAGCCCCTTAGCGGGGGGGCCCGGAGAGACCCAGTACTTC. It codes for CASSPLAGGPGETQYF.